The 18 T cell receptor beta chains listed next were all sequenced from one sample in a study of identifying expanded T cells in peripheral blood. The data were produced by immunoSEQ multiplex PCR, yet TCRdb's version contains in-frame clones alone and is incomplete. Of about 130,000 clones in the sample, 75% to 90% were seen once. Specimen: blood. These receptors came from a person between 18 and 70 years old in good health.

The chain employs TRBV29-1 and TRBJ2-3; D is perhaps TRBD1 (6 bases). V was pared by 0 bases and J by 6 bases, with 13 bases between. Germline lookup yields CDR1 SQVTM and CDR2 ANQGSEA. The CDR3 is 14 amino acids. Here the CDR3 DNA reads TGCAGCGTTGAAGAACAGGGCCGAGGGGATACGCAGTATTTT. Translation gives CSVEEQGRGDTQYF.

The rearrangement links TRBV27 to TRBJ1-1; 9 bases align to TRBD1. CDR1 and CDR2 from the germline V gene are MNHEY and SMNVEV (reference sequence). The J segment lost 1 base and the V segment lost 7 bases, leaving 13 bases of the junction unmatched. The length of the CDR3 is 17 residues. CDR3 sequence: CASTPNPTGGGNTEAFF. CDR3 DNA: TGTGCCAGCACTCCAAACCCGACAGGGGGGGGGAACACTGAAGCTTTCTTT.

The CDR3 reads CASSLAGGLWYGYTF. Written as DNA, the CDR3 is TGCGCCAGCAGCTTAGCAGGGGGCCTTTGGTATGGCTACACCTTC. The chain uses TRBV5-1 and TRBJ1-2, with TRBD1 matching 8 bases. Germline values: CDR1 SGHRS, CDR2 YFSETQ. This CDR3 is 15 amino acids long. After removal of 2 bases from V and 5 bases from J, the junction contained 8 bases not matched to a gene.

The rearrangement joins TRBV7-9 to TRBJ1-1; the D is unclear. The germline V and J ends were trimmed by 5 bases and 0 bases, with 13 bases remaining between them. This CDR3 has 15 amino acids. Germline values: CDR1 SEHNR, CDR2 FQNEAQ (reference sequence). CDR3 loop: CASSPSLDMNTEAFF. The DNA for the CDR3 is TGTGCCAGCAGCCCCAGCTTGGATATGAACACTGAAGCTTTCTTT. The complete variable domain, with remaining parts taken from reference TRBV7-9 and TRBJ1-1, reads DTGVSQNPRHKITKRGQNVTFRCDPISEHNRLYWYRQTLGQGPEFLTYFQNEAQLEKSRLLSDRFSAERPKGSFSTLEIQRTEQGDSAMYLCASSPSLDMNTEAFFGQGTRLTVV.

The V and J genes are TRBV11-3 and TRBJ2-2; either TRBD1 or TRBD2 may fit D (8 bases each). Trimming shortened V by 5 bases and J by 1 base, and 14 bases separated the two germline ends. This CDR3 comprises 16 residues. The germline gives CDR1 SGHNT, CDR2 YENEEA. The CDR3 loop reads CASSRGGTGNTGELFF. The DNA for the CDR3 is TGTGCCAGCAGCCGGGGGGGGACAGGGAACACCGGGGAGCTGTTTTTT.

The rearrangement joins TRBV29-1 to TRBJ1-1, with D maybe TRBD1 (6 bases). This CDR3 has 13 amino acids. In germline, CDR1 is SQVTM, CDR2 ANQGSEA. V lost 6 bases and J lost 0, with 11 bases in between. CDR3 in amino acids: CSVTGFVNTEAFF. The CDR3 bases are TGCAGCGTCACAGGGTTTGTGAACACTGAAGCTTTCTTT.

V gene TRBV7-9 combines with J gene TRBJ1-4; D is uncertain. Trimming removed 2 bases at V and 2 bases at J, with 9 bases between. The CDR3 is made up of 15 amino acids. CDR1 and CDR2 from the germline V gene are SEHNR and FQNEAQ (reference sequence). The CDR3 DNA sequence: TGTGCCAGCAGCTTAACTGGTTTTACTAATGAAAAACTGTTTTTT. This codes for CASSLTGFTNEKLFF.

V usage is TRBV7-9 and J usage is TRBJ1-5, with 7 nucleotides matching TRBD1. V shed 3 bases, J shed 4 bases, and the junction held 3 bases outside the gene matches. The CDR3 runs to 14 residues. CDR1 SEHNR and CDR2 FQNEAQ come from the germline V gene (reference sequence). The CDR3 here is CASSLTGPNQPQHF. The CDR3 DNA reads TGTGCCAGCAGCTTGACAGGGCCTAATCAGCCCCAGCATTTT. Based on the CDR3 plus reference TRBV7-9 and TRBJ1-5, the full variable domain is DTGVSQNPRHKITKRGQNVTFRCDPISEHNRLYWYRQTLGQGPEFLTYFQNEAQLEKSRLLSDRFSAERPKGSFSTLEIQRTEQGDSAMYLCASSLTGPNQPQHFGDGTRLSIL.

This sequence joins TRBV10-3 and TRBJ2-1; TRBD2 agrees at 7 bases. V lost 6 bases and J lost 4; bases outside the gene matches: 9. Germline assignment: CDR1 ENHRY and CDR2 SYGVKD. The CDR3 covers 15 residues. The CDR3 bases are TGTGCCATCAGCCCCGGCGGGAGACCTTACAATGAGCAGTTCTTC. This encodes CAISPGGRPYNEQFF.

Details on this clone: This sample also contains other DNA sequences that code for the same CDR3. The V call is TRBV5-1, the J call TRBJ2-5; TRBD2 matches 7 bases. Trimming took 0 bases from V and 5 from J; bases not matched to a gene: 1. The CDR3 is 13 amino acids. Germline-derived CDR1 and CDR2 are SGHRS and YFSETQ. For the CDR3, the DNA is TGCGCCAGCAGCTTGGCCGGGGGGGAGACCCAGTACTTC. This sequence encodes CASSLAGGETQYF.

This clone has a single count. The chain employs TRBV27 and TRBJ1-5, with a possible D match to TRBD1 (5 bases). The V and J ends lost 2 bases and 0 bases respectively, with 8 bases between them. Germline CDR1 and CDR2: MNHEY and SMNVEV (reference sequence). This CDR3 is built from 15 residues. This CDR3 reads CASSLDSYSNQPQHF. The CDR3 region has the DNA TGTGCCAGCAGTTTAGACAGTTATAGCAATCAGCCCCAGCATTTT.

J is TRBJ1-2 and V is TRBV7-9, with a weak D call TRBD1 (5 bases). The CDR3 extends over 14 amino acids. Germline-derived CDR1 and CDR2 are SEHNR and FQNEAQ (reference sequence). Trimming shortened V by 2 bases and J by 6 bases, and 13 bases separated the two germline ends. The CDR3 DNA reads TGTGCCAGCAGCTTATTTCCCCAGGGAGATGGCTACACCTTC. It encodes CASSLFPQGDGYTF.

The gene calls are TRBV4-2 and TRBJ1-3; TRBD1 might be the D (5 bases). V lost 1 base and J 0 bases, leaving 16 bases between the germline ends. The germline CDR1 and CDR2 sequences are LGHNA and YNFKEQ. The CDR3 runs 18 residues. CDR3 region: CASSQVGGRASSGNTIYF. For the CDR3, the DNA is TGTGCCAGCAGCCAAGTCGGGGGGAGGGCAAGCTCTGGAAACACCATATATTTT.

The rearrangement links TRBV4-2 to TRBJ2-1; 9 bases fit TRBD2. CDR1 is LGHNA and CDR2 is YNFKEQ in the germline V gene. V lost 1 base and J lost 6; bases outside the gene matches: 7. The CDR3 loop spans 16 amino acids. In nucleotides, the CDR3 is TGTGCCAGCAGCCAAGCGGGCGGGAGGGGCCCCAATGAGCAGTTCTTC. Residues: CASSQAGGRGPNEQFF.

This clone was detected once. The V and J genes are TRBV25-1 and TRBJ1-4; D call uncertain. CDR1 is MGHDK and CDR2 is SYGVNS in the germline V gene. CDR3 length: 14 residues. The V end was cut by 3 bases, the J end by 3 bases, with 8 bases between. The CDR3 sequence: CASSDEVPNEKLFF. CDR3 bases: TGTGCCAGCAGTGACGAAGTCCCTAATGAAAAACTGTTTTTT.

The chain combines TRBV28 with TRBJ2-7, with D tentatively TRBD1 or TRBD2 (5 bases each). Trimming took 4 bases from V and 0 from J, leaving 28 bases between them. Germline V gene sequence: CDR1 MDHEN, CDR2 SYDVKM. The CDR3 totals 20 residues. CDR3 sequence: CASSSSFKTIYTGPSYEQYF. The CDR3 nucleotides read TGTGCCAGCAGTTCTTCCTTCAAAACAATATACACGGGACCCTCCTACGAGCAGTACTTC.

The chain is built from TRBV7-9 and TRBJ2-3, with TRBD2 as a possible D gene (6 bases). V was shortened by 2 bases and J by 0 bases, with 12 bases between the two germline ends. The CDR3 has 16 amino acids. CDR1 and CDR2 from the germline V gene are SEHNR and FQNEAQ (reference sequence). CDR3 loop: CASSLRRDGSTDTQYF. CDR3 coding DNA: TGTGCCAGCAGCTTAAGGCGGGACGGTAGCACAGATACGCAGTATTTT. Combining the CDR3 with reference TRBV7-9 and TRBJ2-3 gives the whole variable domain DTGVSQNPRHKITKRGQNVTFRCDPISEHNRLYWYRQTLGQGPEFLTYFQNEAQLEKSRLLSDRFSAERPKGSFSTLEIQRTEQGDSAMYLCASSLRRDGSTDTQYFGPGTRLTVL.

The CDR3 DNA reads as TGCGCCAGCAGTCAGCCCCTGACAGGGCGGCTTGGCTACACCTTC. Amino acid sequence: CASSQPLTGRLGYTF. V is TRBV23-1 and J is TRBJ1-2, with TRBD1 matching over 7 bases. TRBV23-1 is filed as an ORF, its function uncertain. The CDR3 is 15 amino acids. After removal of 3 bases from V and 7 bases from J, the junction contained 11 bases not matched to a gene.